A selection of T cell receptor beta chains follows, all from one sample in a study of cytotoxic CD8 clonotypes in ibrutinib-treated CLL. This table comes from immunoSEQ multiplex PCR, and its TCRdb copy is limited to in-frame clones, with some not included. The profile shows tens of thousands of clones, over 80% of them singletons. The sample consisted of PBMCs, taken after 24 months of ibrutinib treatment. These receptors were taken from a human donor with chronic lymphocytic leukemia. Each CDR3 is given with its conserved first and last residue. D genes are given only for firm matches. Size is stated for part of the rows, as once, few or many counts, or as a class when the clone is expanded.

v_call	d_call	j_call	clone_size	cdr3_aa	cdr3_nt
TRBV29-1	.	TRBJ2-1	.	CSVIRWGTYSYNEQFF	TGCAGCGTTATTCGGTGGGGGACTTACTCCTACAATGAGCAGTTCTTC
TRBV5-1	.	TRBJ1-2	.	CASSLQESYGYTF	TGCGCCAGCAGCTTACAGGAATCTTATGGCTACACCTTC
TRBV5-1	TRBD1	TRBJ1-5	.	CASSIGTGDQQPQHF	TGCGCCAGCAGCATTGGGACAGGGGATCAACAGCCCCAGCATTTT
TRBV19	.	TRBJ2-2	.	CASSTRDGNTGELFF	TGTGCCAGTAGTACCCGGGACGGGAACACCGGGGAGCTGTTTTTT
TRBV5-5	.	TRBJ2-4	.	CASSLVGVASLAKNIQYF	TGTGCCAGCAGCTTGGTCGGCGTGGCTTCCTTAGCCAAAAACATTCAGTACTTC
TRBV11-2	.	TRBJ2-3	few	CASSLGDRPLDTQYF	TGTGCCAGCAGCTTAGGCGACCGTCCCCTGGATACGCAGTATTTT
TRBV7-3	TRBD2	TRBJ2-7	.	CASSKGTSGRDAYEQYF	TGTGCCAGCAGCAAAGGGACTAGCGGGAGGGACGCCTACGAGCAGTACTTC
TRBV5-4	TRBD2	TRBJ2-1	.	CASSLVGRLAGLNEQFF	TGTGCCAGCAGCTTGGTTGGTCGACTAGCGGGACTCAATGAGCAGTTCTTC
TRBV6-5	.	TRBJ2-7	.	CASSKRGGEQYF	TGTGCCAGCAGCAAAAGGGGTGGGGAGCAGTACTTC
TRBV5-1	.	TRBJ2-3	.	CASSRSSGRGADTQYF	TGCGCCAGCAGCCGCTCTAGCGGCAGGGGGGCAGATACGCAGTATTTT
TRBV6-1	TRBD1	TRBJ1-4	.	CASGDREKTNEKLFF	TGTGCCTCGGGGGACAGGGAAAAGACTAATGAAAAACTGTTTTTT
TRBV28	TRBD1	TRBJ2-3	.	CASSAAGGLGTDTQYF	TGTGCCAGCAGTGCTGCAGGGGGTCTGGGCACAGATACGCAGTATTTT
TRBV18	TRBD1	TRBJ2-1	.	CASSIEGAYNEQFF	TGTGCCAGCTCAATAGAGGGGGCTTACAATGAGCAGTTCTTC
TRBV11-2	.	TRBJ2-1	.	CASSLRQAEQFF	TGTGCCAGCAGCTTAAGACAGGCTGAGCAGTTCTTC
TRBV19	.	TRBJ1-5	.	CASSMMGENQPQHF	TGTGCCAGTAGTATGATGGGGGAAAATCAGCCCCAGCATTTT
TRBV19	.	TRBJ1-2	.	CASSPTWGGASPYGYTF	TGTGCCAGTAGTCCGACGTGGGGGGGCGCCTCTCCCTATGGCTACACCTTC
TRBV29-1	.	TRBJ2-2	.	CSVGGGVGTGELFF	TGCAGCGTTGGTGGGGGTGTGGGCACCGGGGAGCTGTTTTTT
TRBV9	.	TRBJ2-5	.	CASSGTTRNGETQYF	TGTGCCAGCAGCGGAACTACCAGGAACGGAGAGACCCAGTACTTC
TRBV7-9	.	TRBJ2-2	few	CASSLAAGLTTGELFF	TGTGCCAGCAGCTTAGCGGCAGGACTAACCACCGGGGAGCTGTTTTTT
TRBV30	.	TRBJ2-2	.	CAWSRGTPTGELFF	TGTGCCTGGAGCCGGGGGACACCCACCGGGGAGCTGTTTTTT
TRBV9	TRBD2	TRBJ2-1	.	CASRTSGIEGGEQFF	TGTGCCAGCAGGACTAGCGGGATTGAGGGAGGGGAGCAGTTCTTC
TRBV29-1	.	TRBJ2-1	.	CSVDRQRVHNEQFF	TGCAGCGTTGATCGCCAGCGGGTTCACAATGAGCAGTTCTTC
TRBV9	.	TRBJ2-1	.	CASSPGMSSYNEQFF	TGTGCCAGCAGCCCAGGGATGAGCTCCTACAATGAGCAGTTCTTC
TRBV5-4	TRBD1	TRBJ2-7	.	CASSWDRGPYEQYF	TGTGCCAGCAGCTGGGACAGGGGCCCCTACGAGCAGTACTTC
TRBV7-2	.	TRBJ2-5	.	CASSFRAALGETQYF	TGTGCCAGCAGCTTTCGAGCGGCCCTCGGGGAGACCCAGTACTTC
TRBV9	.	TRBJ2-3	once	CASSLALADTQYF	TGTGCCAGCAGCCTGGCGCTAGCTGATACGCAGTATTTT
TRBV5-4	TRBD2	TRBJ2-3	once	CASSLGASGRWGTDTQYF	TGTGCCAGCAGCTTGGGGGCTAGCGGGAGATGGGGCACAGATACGCAGTATTTT
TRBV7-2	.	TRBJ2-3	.	CASSEVGDTQYF	TGTGCCAGCAGCGAGGTAGGGGATACGCAGTATTTT
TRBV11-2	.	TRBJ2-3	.	CASSLAASTDTQYF	TGTGCCAGCAGCTTAGCGGCTAGCACAGATACGCAGTATTTT
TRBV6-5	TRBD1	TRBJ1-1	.	CASSPDRGRDTEAFF	TGTGCCAGCAGTCCGGACAGGGGACGGGACACTGAAGCTTTCTTT
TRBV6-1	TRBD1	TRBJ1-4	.	CASRQGAREKLFF	TGTGCCAGCAGACAGGGGGCTCGGGAAAAACTGTTTTTT
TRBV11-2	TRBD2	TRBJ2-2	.	CASSLVLPRLAGSGELFF	TGTGCCAGCAGCTTAGTGCTCCCCCGGCTAGCGGGAAGTGGGGAGCTGTTTTTT
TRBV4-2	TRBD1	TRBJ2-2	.	CASSLYSRDRNPTGELFF	TGTGCCAGCAGCCTCTACTCCCGGGACAGGAATCCCACCGGGGAGCTGTTTTTT